This T cell receptor (beta chain) comes out of a study of regulatory T cells in long-lasting Graves disease. Trimming cost V 3 bases and J 5 bases, with 14 bases left between them. The CDR3 is 16 residues long. Germline V gene sequence: CDR1 MDHEN, CDR2 SYDVKM. The sample's time point: persistent/refractory GD, antithyroid drugs over 5 years with positive TRAb. RNA from PBMCs was the source of the TCR library. This clonotype has a count of ten or more. Investigators prepared the TCR beta libraries by applying iRepertoire HTBI primers and Arm-PCR of CDR3 regions. TCRdb itself ran the multiplex PCR reads through MiXCR, one entry per CDR3 protein. The data show more than 350,000 distinct CDR3 sequences, around 23% seen once.

The receptor was isolated from a female donor with Graves disease. The chain combines TRBV28 with TRBJ1-6, with D possibly matching TRBD1 (5 bases). The material was peripheral blood mononuclear cells (PBMCs), obtained when the disease was refractory, from a patient treated with antithyroid drugs. The CDR3, as DNA: TGTGCCAGCAGTTTGGAATTACAGGCTAATAATTCACCCCTCCACTTT. This encodes CASSLELQANNSPLHF.